This T cell receptor (beta chain) was sequenced during a study of identical twins. MiXCR was run by TCRdb on the 5' RACE reads, yielding one entry per CDR3 protein. The table has 350,000 to 450,000 distinct CDR3 sequences, around 20% seen once; the top ten hold roughly an eighth. This CDR3 has 16 amino acids. Germline CDR1 and CDR2: WNHNN and SYGVQD (reference sequence). V was clipped by 0 bases and J by 0 bases; unmatched bases: 1. The chain employs TRBV10-1 and TRBJ1-3; TRBD1 agrees at 8 bases. The receptor was isolated from a man in his forties or fifties in good health. The material sequenced was naive T cells sorted from blood. The CDR3, as DNA: TGCGCCAGCAGTGAGTCGGGACAGGTCTCTGGAAACACCATATATTTT. Translating gives CASSESGQVSGNTIYF.